The next 15 T cell receptor beta chains were all read from a single sample in a study of response to subunit inactivated influenza vaccine. TCRdb reprocessed the RT-PCR reads via MiXCR and lists one record per CDR3 protein. The table has 550,000 to 800,000 distinct CDR3 sequences, approximately 13% seen once. The sample in question was PBMCs from blood, obtained 14 to 15 days before vaccination. These receptors were obtained from a man over 45 who received an inactivated influenza vaccine.

The chain links TRBV10-3 to TRBJ2-1, with no clear D. The V gene lost 2 bases and the J gene lost 0 bases, with 8 bases spanning the gap. The CDR3 runs to 15 residues. Germline assignment: CDR1 ENHRY and CDR2 SYGVKD. CDR3 sequence reads: CAISENSVSYNEQFF. DNA of the CDR3: TGTGCCATCAGTGAGAATAGTGTCTCCTACAATGAGCAGTTCTTC.

The chain joins TRBV27 to TRBJ2-7; perhaps TRBD2 as D (5 bases). This CDR3 contains 16 residues. Germline assignment: CDR1 MNHEY and CDR2 SMNVEV (reference sequence). V lost 2 bases, J lost 6 bases, and 20 bases lay in between. The CDR3 DNA is TGTGCCAGCAGTTTAAGCCTCGGACTCGAAATCTCCGAGCAGTACTTC. Its translation: CASSLSLGLEISEQYF.

V usage is TRBV2 and J usage is TRBJ2-5, with D possibly TRBD2 on 6 matching bases. V shed 3 bases and J shed 1 base, with 12 bases lying between them. The germline gives CDR1 SNHLY, CDR2 FYNNEI. CDR3 length: 15 residues. The chain's CDR3 is CASSEMAGIQETQYF. The CDR3 nucleotides read TGTGCCAGCAGTGAGATGGCGGGAATCCAAGAGACCCAGTACTTC.

The chain has TRBV28 and TRBJ1-2; D is undetermined. Trimming cost V 5 bases and J 8 bases, with 15 bases left between them. Germline V gives CDR1 MDHEN, CDR2 SYDVKM. The CDR3 has 13 residues. The CDR3 loop is CASSTPSVLGYTF. CDR3 DNA sequence: TGTGCCAGCAGTACCCCCTCTGTGCTAGGCTACACCTTC.

This clonotype has just a few counts. The rearrangement joins TRBV27 to TRBJ2-3; 12 bases match TRBD1. CDR3 length: 15 amino acids. After removal of 3 bases from V and 8 bases from J, the junction contained 6 bases not matched to a gene. Germline CDR1 and CDR2: MNHEY and SMNVEV (reference sequence). CDR3: CASSFWDRGQATQYF. The CDR3 bases are TGTGCCAGCAGTTTTTGGGACAGGGGGCAAGCTACGCAGTATTTT.

This clonotype occurred many times. The gene calls are TRBV10-3 and TRBJ2-1; D is undetermined. This CDR3 has 11 residues. The V and J ends lost 2 bases and 8 bases respectively, with 4 bases between them. CDR1 and CDR2 from the germline V gene are ENHRY and SYGVKD. The CDR3 coding sequence is TGTGCCATCAGTGAGGGAGATGAGCAGTTCTTC. It yields the protein CAISEGDEQFF.

The chain joins TRBV6-2 or TRBV6-3 to TRBJ2-1, with D perhaps TRBD1 or TRBD2 (5 bases each). Germline loops: CDR1 MNHEY, CDR2 SVGEGT. The CDR3 contains 15 residues. Deletions cut 5 bases from V and 8 bases from J, with 19 bases between. The CDR3 DNA follows: TGTGCCAGCAGTCCTCCCCCCGGGACCTCTCATGAGCAGTTCTTC. Amino acids: CASSPPPGTSHEQFF.

A few counts support this clonotype. This chain uses TRBV15 with TRBJ1-1; the D is unclear. Germline V CDR1 and CDR2: LNHNV, YYDKDF (reference sequence). With 0 bases removed from V and 8 bases from J, the gap between germline ends came to 13 bases. CDR3 length: 14 amino acids. CDR3 sequence (DNA): TGTGCCACCAGCAGAGATATCGTGGGGAGCGAAGCTTTCTTT. This translates into CATSRDIVGSEAFF.

The chain has TRBV7-2 and TRBJ1-2; 8 positions match TRBD1. CDR1 and CDR2 from the germline V gene are SGHTA and FQGNSA. This CDR3 is built from 18 residues. The ends lost 0 bases at V and 5 bases at J; junction bases unmatched: 14. Here the CDR3 DNA reads TGTGCCAGCAGCTTAGCTGGGACAGGCGTCGACCGGTCGTATGGCTACACCTTC. Amino acids: CASSLAGTGVDRSYGYTF.

This clonotype was counted between two and nine times. The chain has TRBV7-9 and TRBJ2-3; D might be TRBD1 or TRBD2, each matching 5 bases. The CDR3 is 14 residues long. Germline CDR1 SEHNR, CDR2 FQNEAQ (reference sequence). Trimming took off 5 bases at V and 5 bases at J, with 14 bases between the two ends. This CDR3 is CASSPRDVVDTQYF. The CDR3 DNA reads as TGTGCCAGCAGCCCCCGGGACGTAGTAGATACGCAGTATTTT.

The chain joins TRBV4-3 to TRBJ2-3, with D possibly matching TRBD2 (5 bases). Germline V gene sequence: CDR1 LGHNA, CDR2 YSLEER. Trimming took 1 base from V and 0 from J, leaving 11 bases between them. There are 16 residues in the CDR3. The CDR3 sequence is CASSQVGGTSTDTQYF. The CDR3 DNA reads as TGCGCCAGCAGCCAAGTCGGAGGAACTAGCACAGATACGCAGTATTTT.

The V and J genes are TRBV20-1 and TRBJ1-5, with 7 bases that match TRBD1. The ends lost 0 bases at V and 0 bases at J; junction bases unmatched: 5. The CDR3 length is 16 residues. Germline V CDR1 and CDR2: DFQATT, SNEGSKA (reference sequence). The CDR3 nucleotides read TGCAGTGCTAGAGACGGGACAGCCCATAGCAATCAGCCCCAGCATTTT. Protein sequence: CSARDGTAHSNQPQHF.

This clonotype was recorded at least ten times. The chain uses TRBV4-3 and TRBJ2-2, with D possibly matching TRBD2 (6 bases). V was clipped by 0 bases and J by 4 bases, with 15 bases between them. Looked up from germline, CDR1 is LGHNA and CDR2 is YSLEER. The CDR3 has 17 amino acids. CDR3 in amino acids: CASSQEVDYSGTGELFF. CDR3 in DNA: TGCGCCAGCAGCCAAGAGGTGGACTACTCGGGCACCGGGGAGCTGTTTTTT.

The chain is built from TRBV6-5 and TRBJ2-7; 11 nucleotides agree with TRBD1. The CDR3 length is 14 residues. Germline values: CDR1 MNHEY, CDR2 SVGAGI. With V trimmed by 4 bases and J by 8 bases, 7 bases remained unmatched. The CDR3 nucleotides are TGTGCCAGCAGTTCCTCCGGGACAGGGGGACAGCAGTACTTC. Translated, it gives CASSSSGTGGQQYF.

This clonotype was detected ten times or more. Here the CDR3 reads CASSLVGGNEQFF. CDR3 DNA: TGTGCCAGCAGCTTAGTAGGGGGCAATGAGCAGTTCTTC. The J gene is TRBJ2-1, the V gene TRBV7-2; D is possibly TRBD1 (6 bases). The CDR3 sequence is 13 residues long. Trimming pared 1 base from V and 6 bases from J, leaving 7 bases between. The V gene's germline CDR1 is SGHTA and CDR2 FQGNSA.